This note documents a single T cell receptor beta chain sequence. This clonotype was counted at least ten times. It lacks a known antigen. Base-call qualities are not available, and no considerably larger clone is one nucleotide away. The V and J ends are trimmed by 0 bases and 1 base, leaving 7 bases between them. CDR1 is given as MGHRA and CDR2 as YSYEKL, both from the germline V gene. From the cysteine through the phenylalanine, the CDR3 covers 15 amino acids. Only the CDR3 DNA is retained, 45 bases long and in frame from the first base. This sample is part of a study of neurological immune-mediated disorders (dated by TCRdb to between 2018 and 2021). Background for the entire study: Among the approximately 35 multiple sclerosis patients, 31 had relapsing-remitting MS and 3 had secondary progressive MS. The study compared peripheral blood TCR-beta repertoires of HTLV-I-associated myelopathy (HAM/TSP) patients, multiple sclerosis patients and healthy controls using UMI-based sequencing. Longitudinal samples, technical triplicates and paired sorted CD4+ and CD8+ T-cell subsets, alongside PBMC samples, were included among the 90 to 130 TCR-beta libraries. Of the roughly 68 subjects in the cohort, about 14 were HAM/TSP patients, roughly 35 were multiple sclerosis patients, and approximately 20 were healthy controls.

The paper's findings and limits, for the study overall: Phylogenetic analysis grouped repertoires from 18 of 34 MS patients into a cluster of related CDR3 sequences, suggesting a possible repertoire-level signature. No association of the MS cluster with clinical or MRI features was observed, and the need for larger cohorts was stated by the authors. No identical CDR3 amino acid sequences were shared among expanded clones across subjects, suggesting private TCR-beta repertoires in all groups. TCR clonal expansion was highest in HAM/TSP patients and lowest in MS patients, with MS patients falling below even healthy controls.

To synthesize cDNA, template-switch 5'RACE was performed with a primer carrying a 10-nucleotide random unique molecular identifier so that each TCR transcript was tagged. Every sequencing run covered 15-18 subjects and yielded more than 160 million TCR-beta sequences. Total RNA was extracted with the RNeasy kit. TCR-beta VDJ regions were amplified with primers for the TCR constant region and the 5'RACE anchor, using the KAPA Real-time Library Amplification kit. A first PCR added sample indexes and Illumina adaptors, and a second PCR then raised library yield. The roughly 650 bp TCR product was size-selected on a 2% E-gel SizeSelection system after Ampure bead purification. Before pooling, library quality was checked on a Bioanalyzer, concentration was measured with Qubit, and libraries were quantified with the Kapa Library Quantification kit. An Illumina HiSeq 2500 sequenced the libraries paired-end 2 x 150 bp. To increase sequence diversity, about 25-31% phiX was spiked into each library pool. On the authors' methods: Quality-filtered reads were processed with the UMI-based MiGEC pipeline, and over 90% of raw TCR sequences were removed by the MiGEC pipeline during error correction. IMGT germline references were used for aligning VDJ genes, and each clonotype was defined as a unique CDR3 amino acid sequence together with its V-J genes. Clonal expansion, Shannon diversity and CDR3 relatedness were evaluated with VDJtools (CalcPairwiseDistances, ClusterSamples), while phylogenetic trees were built in CLCbio workbench. Expanded clones were defined as having at least 8 unique UMIs, based on coefficient-of-variation modelling across technical triplicates. In-frame beta chains were kept once TCRdb had trimmed the public reads at Q25 with fastp and called clones with MiXCR. Records with the same CDR3 protein are collapsed into one entry carrying the most frequent genes and DNA. V and J calls and clone size were set by TCRdb, not the authors. The sample has more than 75,000 distinct CDR3 sequences on record, roughly 3.2% of them singletons. 2.5% to 3% of the sample is in the top ten clones.

For unsorted PBMC libraries, 2 million PBMCs were used after storage in RNAlater at -80 degrees C until RNA extraction. The multiple sclerosis patients were enrolled in a US clinical protocol that evaluated disease progression with magnetic resonance imaging. Peripheral blood underwent Ficoll-Hypaque density gradient centrifugation to isolate PBMCs, which were then cryopreserved in liquid nitrogen. The source of this sequence is a woman aged 45-65 years with multiple sclerosis. Recombination linked TRBV4-1 to TRBJ1-5, with no confident D gene call. Sequencing was carried out using PBMCs. The CDR3 reads as follows: CASSQDLRSNQPQHF. The nucleotide sequence is given as TGCGCCAGCAGCCAAGATCTTCGCAGCAATCAGCCCCAGCATTTT.